What follows is one T cell receptor (beta chain) and its context. This record belongs to a study of blood T cell repertoires in COVID-19. V was clipped by 5 bases and J by 8 bases; unmatched bases: 7. CDR3 length: 14 residues. Per the germline V gene, CDR1 is KGHDR and CDR2 is SFDVKD. Data came from immunoSEQ multiplex PCR; TCRdb stores just in-frame clones and leaves some out. The table has tens of thousands of clones, about nine tenths seen once. The sequence was collected from a man between 65 and 80 years old with active or convalescent COVID-19. Sequenced: peripheral blood. The chain couples TRBV24-1 to TRBJ2-1; 8 bases agree with TRBD1. In DNA form, the CDR3 reads TGTGCCACCAGTGTCCCAGGGGGCATCGATGAGCAGTTCTTC. This gives the protein CATSVPGGIDEQFF.